This TCR beta chain is drawn from a study of OX40 agonist ivuxolimab in advanced cancers. Study information: Every 2 weeks, ivuxolimab was infused into the patients intravenously at between 0.01 and 10 mg/kg. Dose-escalation subjects each had hepatocellular carcinoma, melanoma, renal cell or head and neck cancer. Three dose-escalation patients had partial responses: one with hepatocellular carcinoma and two with cutaneous melanoma.

Assay: immunoSEQ multiplex PCR; the TCRdb copy retains only in-frame clones and omits some. This sample has 65,000 to 100,000 clones, with about 94% found just once. V gave up 7 bases and J gave up 10 bases, with 24 bases separating them. This CDR3 is built from 15 residues. Germline CDR1 MDHEN, CDR2 SYDVKM. This chain links TRBV28 with TRBJ2-3; D is perhaps TRBD2 (6 bases). Sequences were derived from CD4+ or CD8+ T cells sorted from blood, sampled in a trial of the OX40 agonist ivuxolimab. The TCR sequence derives from an adult with an advanced solid tumor such as melanoma, head and neck, liver or kidney cancer. CDR3 in DNA: TGTGCCAGCAAGGCAACCAGCGCGGAGGGCCGGGCGCAGTATTTT. It specifies CASKATSAEGRAQYF.